This T cell receptor (beta chain) was sequenced for a study of T cell responses to AZD1222 COVID-19 vaccine. Trimming pared 9 bases from V and 0 bases from J, leaving 16 bases between. This CDR3 comprises 14 residues. Germline CDR1 is SGHRS and CDR2 is YFSETQ. Profiling relied on immunoSEQ multiplex PCR, and the TCRdb table lists in-frame clones only, not all of them. The table includes around 160,000 clones, about 91% detected once. The genes are TRBV5-1 and TRBJ2-7, with a possible D match to TRBD1 (6 bases). Sample: peripheral blood, taken 28 days after the second AZD1222 dose. The clonotype originates from an adult who received the AZD1222 COVID-19 vaccine. For the CDR3, the DNA is TGCGCCACCAGGGCCCCGGACAGCTCCTACGAGCAGTACTTC. This translates into CATRAPDSSYEQYF.